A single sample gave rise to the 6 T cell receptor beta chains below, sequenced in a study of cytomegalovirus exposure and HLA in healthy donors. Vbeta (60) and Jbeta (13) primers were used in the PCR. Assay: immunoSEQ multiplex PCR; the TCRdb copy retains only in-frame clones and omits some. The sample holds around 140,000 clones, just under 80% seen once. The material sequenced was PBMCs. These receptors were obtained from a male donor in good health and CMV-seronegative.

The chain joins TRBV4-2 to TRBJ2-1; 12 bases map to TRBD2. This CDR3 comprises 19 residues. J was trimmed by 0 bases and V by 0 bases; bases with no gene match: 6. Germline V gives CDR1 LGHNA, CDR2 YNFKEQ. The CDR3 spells CASSQEGLAGGGSYNEQFF. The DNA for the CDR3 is TGTGCCAGCAGCCAAGAGGGCCTAGCGGGGGGGGGCTCCTACAATGAGCAGTTCTTC.

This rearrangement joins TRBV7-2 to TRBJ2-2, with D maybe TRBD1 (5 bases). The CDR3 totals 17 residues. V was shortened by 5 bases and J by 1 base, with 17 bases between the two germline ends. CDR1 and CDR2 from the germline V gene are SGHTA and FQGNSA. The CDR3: CASSQRYQGWNTGELFF. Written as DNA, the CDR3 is TGTGCCAGCAGCCAAAGGTACCAGGGATGGAACACCGGGGAGCTGTTTTTT.

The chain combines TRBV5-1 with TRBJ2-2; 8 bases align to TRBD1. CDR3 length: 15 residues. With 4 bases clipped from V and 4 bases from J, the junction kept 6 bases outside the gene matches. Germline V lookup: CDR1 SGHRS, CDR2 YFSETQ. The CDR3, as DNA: TGCGCCAGCAGCCCGGAGGGACAGGCCACCGGGGAGCTGTTTTTT. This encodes CASSPEGQATGELFF.

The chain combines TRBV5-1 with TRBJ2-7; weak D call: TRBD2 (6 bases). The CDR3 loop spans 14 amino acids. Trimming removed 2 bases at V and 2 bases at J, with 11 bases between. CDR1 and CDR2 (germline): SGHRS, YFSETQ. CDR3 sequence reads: CASSFQGGAYEQYF. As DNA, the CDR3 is TGCGCCAGCAGCTTTCAGGGAGGTGCCTACGAGCAGTACTTC.

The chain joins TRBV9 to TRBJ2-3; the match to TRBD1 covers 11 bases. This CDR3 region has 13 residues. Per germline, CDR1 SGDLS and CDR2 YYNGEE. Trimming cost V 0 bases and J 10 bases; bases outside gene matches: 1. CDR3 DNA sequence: TGTGCCAGCAGCGTAGAGGGACAGGGGGCGCAGTATTTT. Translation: CASSVEGQGAQYF.

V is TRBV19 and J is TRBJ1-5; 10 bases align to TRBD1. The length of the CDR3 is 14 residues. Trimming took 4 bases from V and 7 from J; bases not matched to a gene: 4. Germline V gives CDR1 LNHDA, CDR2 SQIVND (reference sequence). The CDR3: CASSTTGGRQPQHF. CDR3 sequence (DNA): TGTGCCAGTAGTACGACAGGGGGCAGACAGCCCCAGCATTTT.